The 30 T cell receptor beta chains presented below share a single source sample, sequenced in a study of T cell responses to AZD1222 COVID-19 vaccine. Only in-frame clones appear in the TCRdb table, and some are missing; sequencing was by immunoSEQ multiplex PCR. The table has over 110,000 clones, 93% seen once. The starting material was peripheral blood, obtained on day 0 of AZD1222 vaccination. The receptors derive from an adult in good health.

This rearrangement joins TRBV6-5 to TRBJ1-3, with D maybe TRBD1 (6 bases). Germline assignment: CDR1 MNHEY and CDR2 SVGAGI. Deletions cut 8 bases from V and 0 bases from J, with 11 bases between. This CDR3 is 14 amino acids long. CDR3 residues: CASWTVGSGNTIYF. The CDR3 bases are TGTGCCAGCTGGACAGTCGGCTCTGGAAACACCATATATTTT.

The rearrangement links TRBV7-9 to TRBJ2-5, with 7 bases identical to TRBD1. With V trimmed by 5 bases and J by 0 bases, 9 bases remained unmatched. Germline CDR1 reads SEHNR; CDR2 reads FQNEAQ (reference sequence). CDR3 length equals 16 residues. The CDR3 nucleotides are TGTGCCAGCAGCCGTGCGACAGGGCGGTACCAAGAGACCCAGTACTTC. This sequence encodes CASSRATGRYQETQYF.

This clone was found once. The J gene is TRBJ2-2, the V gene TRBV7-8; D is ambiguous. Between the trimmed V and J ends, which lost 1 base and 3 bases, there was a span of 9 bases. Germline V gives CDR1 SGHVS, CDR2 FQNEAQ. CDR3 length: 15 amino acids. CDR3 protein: CASSLVARYTGELFF. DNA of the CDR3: TGTGCCAGCAGCTTAGTGGCTAGGTACACCGGGGAGCTGTTTTTT.

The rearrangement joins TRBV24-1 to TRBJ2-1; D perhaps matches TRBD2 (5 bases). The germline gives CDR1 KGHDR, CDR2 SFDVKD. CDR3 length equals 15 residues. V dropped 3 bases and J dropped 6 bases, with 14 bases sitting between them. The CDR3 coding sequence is TGTGCCACCAGTGATCCAGGTGGAGGAACCAATGAGCAGTTCTTC. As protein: CATSDPGGGTNEQFF.

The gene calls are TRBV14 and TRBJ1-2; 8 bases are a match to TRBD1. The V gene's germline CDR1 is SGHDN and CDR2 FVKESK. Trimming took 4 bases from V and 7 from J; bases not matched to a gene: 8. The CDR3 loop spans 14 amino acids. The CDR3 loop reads CASSRLSDRGGYTF. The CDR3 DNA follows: TGTGCCAGCAGCCGACTATCCGACAGGGGTGGCTACACCTTC. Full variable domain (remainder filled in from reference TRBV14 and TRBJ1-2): EAGVTQFPSHSVIEKGQTVTLRCDPISGHDNLYWYRRVMGKEIKFLLHFVKESKQDESGMPNNRFLAERTGGTYSTLKVQPAELEDSGVYFCASSRLSDRGGYTFGSGTRLTVV.

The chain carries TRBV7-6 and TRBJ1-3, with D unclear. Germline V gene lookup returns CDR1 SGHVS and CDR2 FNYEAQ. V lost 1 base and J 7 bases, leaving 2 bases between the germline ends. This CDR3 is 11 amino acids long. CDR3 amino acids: CASSLGNTIYF. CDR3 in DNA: TGTGCCAGCAGCTTAGGGAACACCATATATTTT.

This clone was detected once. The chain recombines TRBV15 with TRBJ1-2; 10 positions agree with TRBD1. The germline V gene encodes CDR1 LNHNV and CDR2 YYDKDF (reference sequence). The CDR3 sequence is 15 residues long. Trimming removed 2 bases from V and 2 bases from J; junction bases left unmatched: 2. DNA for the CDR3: TGTGCCACCAGCAGATCGGGACAGGGGAACTATGGCTACACCTTC. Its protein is CATSRSGQGNYGYTF.

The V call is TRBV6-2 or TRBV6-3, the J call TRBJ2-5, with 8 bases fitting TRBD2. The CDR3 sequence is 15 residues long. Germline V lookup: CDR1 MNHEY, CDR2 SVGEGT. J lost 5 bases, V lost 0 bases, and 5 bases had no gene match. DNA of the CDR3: TGTGCCAGCAGTTACTCTAAGGCGGGAGGTGAGACCCAGTACTTC. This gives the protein CASSYSKAGGETQYF.

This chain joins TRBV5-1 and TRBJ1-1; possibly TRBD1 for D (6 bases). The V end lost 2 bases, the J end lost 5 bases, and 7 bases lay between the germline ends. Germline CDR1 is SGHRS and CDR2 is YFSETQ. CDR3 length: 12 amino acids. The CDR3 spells CASSFTGTEAFF. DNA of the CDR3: TGCGCCAGCAGCTTTACAGGGACTGAAGCTTTCTTT.

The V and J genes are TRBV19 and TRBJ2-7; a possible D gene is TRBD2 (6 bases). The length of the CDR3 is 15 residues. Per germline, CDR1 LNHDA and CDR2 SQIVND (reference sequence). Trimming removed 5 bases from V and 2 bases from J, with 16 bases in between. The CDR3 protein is CASSASTGGTYEQYF. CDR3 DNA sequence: TGTGCCAGTAGTGCCTCGACCGGGGGTACCTACGAGCAGTACTTC.

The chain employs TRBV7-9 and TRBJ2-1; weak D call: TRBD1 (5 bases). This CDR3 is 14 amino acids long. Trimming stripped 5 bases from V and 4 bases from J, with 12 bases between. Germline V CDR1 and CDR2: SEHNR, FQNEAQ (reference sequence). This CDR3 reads CASSLTDRYNEQFF. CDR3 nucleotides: TGTGCCAGCAGCCTAACTGACAGATACAATGAGCAGTTCTTC.

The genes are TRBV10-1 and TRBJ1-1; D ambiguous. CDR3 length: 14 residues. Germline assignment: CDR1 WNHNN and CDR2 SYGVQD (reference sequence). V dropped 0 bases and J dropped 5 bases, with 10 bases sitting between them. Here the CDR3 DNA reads TGCGCCAGCAGTGAGTCAGAAGGTAGGACTGAAGCTTTCTTT. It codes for CASSESEGRTEAFF.

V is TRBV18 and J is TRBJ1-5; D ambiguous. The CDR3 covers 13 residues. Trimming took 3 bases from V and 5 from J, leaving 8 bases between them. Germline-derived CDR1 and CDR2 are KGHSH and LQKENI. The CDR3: CASSPTGDQPQHF. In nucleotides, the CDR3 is TGTGCCAGCTCACCCACCGGAGATCAGCCCCAGCATTTT.

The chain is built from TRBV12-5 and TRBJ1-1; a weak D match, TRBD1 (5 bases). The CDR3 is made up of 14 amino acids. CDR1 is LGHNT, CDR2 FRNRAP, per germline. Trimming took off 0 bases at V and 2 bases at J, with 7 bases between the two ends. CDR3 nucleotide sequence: TGTGCTAGTGGTTTGGTAGGGACCAACACTGAAGCTTTCTTT. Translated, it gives CASGLVGTNTEAFF.

The CDR3 coding sequence is TGTGCCAGCAGCTTAAGAATAGCGGGAGACACCGGGGAGCTGTTTTTT. Its translation: CASSLRIAGDTGELFF. V and J are TRBV7-3 and TRBJ2-2, with TRBD2 matching over 9 bases. The CDR3 has 16 residues. V trimming: 1 base; J trimming: 3 bases; junction bases outside the gene matches: 3. Germline V gene sequence: CDR1 SGHTA, CDR2 FQGTGA.

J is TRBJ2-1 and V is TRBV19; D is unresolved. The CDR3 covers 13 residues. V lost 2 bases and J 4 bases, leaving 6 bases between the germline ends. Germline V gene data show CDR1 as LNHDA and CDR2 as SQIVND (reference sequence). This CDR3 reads CASSIKGYNEQFF. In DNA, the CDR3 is TGTGCCAGTAGTATAAAGGGTTACAATGAGCAGTTCTTC.

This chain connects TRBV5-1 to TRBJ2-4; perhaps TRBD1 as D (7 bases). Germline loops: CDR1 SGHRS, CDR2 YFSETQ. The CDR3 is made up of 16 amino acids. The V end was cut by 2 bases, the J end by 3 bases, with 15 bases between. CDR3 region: CASSFDAGQLKNIQYF. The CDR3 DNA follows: TGCGCCAGCAGCTTCGATGCGGGACAGCTCAAAAACATTCAGTACTTC.

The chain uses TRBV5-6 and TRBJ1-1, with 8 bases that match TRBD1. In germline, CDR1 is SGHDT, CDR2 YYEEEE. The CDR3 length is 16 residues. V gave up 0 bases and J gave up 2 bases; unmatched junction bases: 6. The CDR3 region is CASSLGQGYYNTEAFF. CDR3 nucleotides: TGTGCCAGCAGCTTGGGACAGGGGTATTACAACACTGAAGCTTTCTTT.

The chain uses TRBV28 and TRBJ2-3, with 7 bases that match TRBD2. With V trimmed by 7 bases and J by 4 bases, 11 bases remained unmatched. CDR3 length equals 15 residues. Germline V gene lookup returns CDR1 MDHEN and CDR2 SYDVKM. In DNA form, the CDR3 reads TGTGCCAGCAAATCTGGCGGGAGATCGCCAGATACGCAGTATTTT. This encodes CASKSGGRSPDTQYF.

In DNA form, the CDR3 reads TGTGCCAGCAGCCCTGCTAGCGTACTGGGTGAGCAGTTCTTC. It is translated as CASSPASVLGEQFF. This chain uses TRBV7-2 with TRBJ2-1; D is possibly TRBD2 (6 bases). CDR3 length: 14 amino acids. V was cut by 5 bases and J by 9 bases, with 17 bases left in between. Germline V CDR1 and CDR2: SGHTA, FQGNSA.

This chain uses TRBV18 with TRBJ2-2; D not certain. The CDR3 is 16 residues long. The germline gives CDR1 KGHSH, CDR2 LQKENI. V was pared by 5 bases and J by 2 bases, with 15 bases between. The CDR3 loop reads CASSSRPTQNTGELFF. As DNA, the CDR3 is TGTGCCAGCTCATCTCGGCCTACCCAAAACACCGGGGAGCTGTTTTTT.

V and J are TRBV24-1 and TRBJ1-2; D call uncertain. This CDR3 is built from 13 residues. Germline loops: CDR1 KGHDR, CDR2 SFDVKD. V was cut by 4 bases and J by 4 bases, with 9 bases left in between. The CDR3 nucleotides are TGTGCCACCAGTGAACAAGAGGGCTATGGCTACACCTTC. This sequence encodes CATSEQEGYGYTF.

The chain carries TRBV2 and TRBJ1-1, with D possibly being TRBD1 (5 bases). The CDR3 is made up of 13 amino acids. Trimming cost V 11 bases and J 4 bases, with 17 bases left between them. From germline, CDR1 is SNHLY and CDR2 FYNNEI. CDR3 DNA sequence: TGTGCCGGAACTCGGGGGGTTGCCACTGAAGCTTTCTTT. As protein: CAGTRGVATEAFF.

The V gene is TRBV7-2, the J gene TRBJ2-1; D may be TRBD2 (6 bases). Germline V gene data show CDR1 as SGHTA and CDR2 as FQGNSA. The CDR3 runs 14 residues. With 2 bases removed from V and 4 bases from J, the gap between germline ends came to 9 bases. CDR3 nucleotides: TGTGCCAGCAGCTTACCCGGGAGTTACAATGAGCAGTTCTTC. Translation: CASSLPGSYNEQFF.

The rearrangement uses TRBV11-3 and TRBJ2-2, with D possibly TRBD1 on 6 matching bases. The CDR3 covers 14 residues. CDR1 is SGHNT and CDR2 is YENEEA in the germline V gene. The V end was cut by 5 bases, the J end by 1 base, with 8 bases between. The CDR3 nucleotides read TGTGCCAGCAGCCAGACAGGGAACACCGGGGAGCTGTTTTTT. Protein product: CASSQTGNTGELFF.

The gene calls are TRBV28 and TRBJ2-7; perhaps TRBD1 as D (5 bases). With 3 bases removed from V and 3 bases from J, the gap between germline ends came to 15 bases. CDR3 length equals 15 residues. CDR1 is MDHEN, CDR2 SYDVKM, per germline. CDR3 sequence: CASSLSQGAYYEQYF. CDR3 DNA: TGTGCCAGCAGTTTGAGTCAGGGCGCTTACTACGAGCAGTACTTC.

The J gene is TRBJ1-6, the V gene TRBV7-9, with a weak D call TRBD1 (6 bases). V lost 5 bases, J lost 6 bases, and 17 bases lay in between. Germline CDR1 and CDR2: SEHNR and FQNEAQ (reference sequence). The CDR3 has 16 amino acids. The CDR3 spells CASSIVRGAFNSPLHF. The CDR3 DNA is TGTGCCAGCAGCATCGTCAGGGGCGCTTTTAATTCACCCCTCCACTTT.

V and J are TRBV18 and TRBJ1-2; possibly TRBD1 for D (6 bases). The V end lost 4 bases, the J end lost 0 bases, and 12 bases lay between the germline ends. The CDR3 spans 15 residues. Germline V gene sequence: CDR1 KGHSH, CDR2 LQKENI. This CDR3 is CASSRTGKANYGYTF. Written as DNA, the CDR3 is TGTGCCAGCTCACGAACAGGGAAAGCTAACTATGGCTACACCTTC.

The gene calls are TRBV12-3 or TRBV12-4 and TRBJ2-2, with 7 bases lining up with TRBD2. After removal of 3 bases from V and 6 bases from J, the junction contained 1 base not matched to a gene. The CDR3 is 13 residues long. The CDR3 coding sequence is TGTGCCAGCAGTTTTGGACTAGCCGGGGAGCTGTTTTTT. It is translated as CASSFGLAGELFF.

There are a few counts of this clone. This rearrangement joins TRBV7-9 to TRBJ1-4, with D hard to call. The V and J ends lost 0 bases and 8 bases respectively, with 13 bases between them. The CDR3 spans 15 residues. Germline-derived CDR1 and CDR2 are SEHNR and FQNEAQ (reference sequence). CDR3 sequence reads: CASSLARGSGEKLFF. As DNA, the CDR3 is TGTGCCAGCAGCTTAGCAAGAGGGTCGGGAGAAAAACTGTTTTTT.